This section outlines one TCR beta chain sequence together with its context. The antigen is not known. This sample stems from a study of T cell repertoires in aging, cancer and after chemotherapy. General study results and limits: In healthy donors, age-related TCR diversity loss mainly reflected lost richness. Median generation probability rose over the chemotherapy interval in each cancer cohort, suggesting rebound thymic output. Untreated cancer patients had significantly lower blood TCR diversity than age-matched healthy donors. These repertoire data do not allow conclusions about immunological memory after chemotherapy.

Trimming took off 3 bases at V and 4 bases at J, with 12 bases between the two ends. CDR3 length equals 14 residues. TRB rearrangements spanning V, D and J were amplified using mixed TRB-A/B primers. Using its own MiXCR run on the multiplex PCR reads, TCRdb lists one record per CDR3 protein. The repertoire consists of about 9,800 distinct CDR3 sequences, with around 40% occurring once and the leading ten covering about 10%. Peripheral blood genomic DNA, not sorted cells or RNA, was the template. Material: blood. The J gene is TRBJ1-2, the V gene TRBV12-3 or TRBV12-4; TRBD1 is a possible D gene (6 bases). The sequence came from a human donor in good health. The chain's CDR3 is CASSFVTTGYGYTF. CDR3 nucleotide sequence: TGTGCCAGCAGTTTCGTCACGACAGGCTATGGCTACACCTTC.